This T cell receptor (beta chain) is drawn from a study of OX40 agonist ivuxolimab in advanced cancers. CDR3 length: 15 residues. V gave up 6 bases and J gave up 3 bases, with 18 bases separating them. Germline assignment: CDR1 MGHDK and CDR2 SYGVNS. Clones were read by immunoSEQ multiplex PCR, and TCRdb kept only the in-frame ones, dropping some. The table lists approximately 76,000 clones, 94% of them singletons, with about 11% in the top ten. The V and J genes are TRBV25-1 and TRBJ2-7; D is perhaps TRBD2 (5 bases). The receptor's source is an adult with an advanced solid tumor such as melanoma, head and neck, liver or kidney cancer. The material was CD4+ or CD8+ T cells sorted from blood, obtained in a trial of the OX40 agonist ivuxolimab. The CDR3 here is CASRGMTKSGYEQYF. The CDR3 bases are TGTGCCAGCAGGGGCATGACCAAGAGCGGCTACGAGCAGTACTTC.